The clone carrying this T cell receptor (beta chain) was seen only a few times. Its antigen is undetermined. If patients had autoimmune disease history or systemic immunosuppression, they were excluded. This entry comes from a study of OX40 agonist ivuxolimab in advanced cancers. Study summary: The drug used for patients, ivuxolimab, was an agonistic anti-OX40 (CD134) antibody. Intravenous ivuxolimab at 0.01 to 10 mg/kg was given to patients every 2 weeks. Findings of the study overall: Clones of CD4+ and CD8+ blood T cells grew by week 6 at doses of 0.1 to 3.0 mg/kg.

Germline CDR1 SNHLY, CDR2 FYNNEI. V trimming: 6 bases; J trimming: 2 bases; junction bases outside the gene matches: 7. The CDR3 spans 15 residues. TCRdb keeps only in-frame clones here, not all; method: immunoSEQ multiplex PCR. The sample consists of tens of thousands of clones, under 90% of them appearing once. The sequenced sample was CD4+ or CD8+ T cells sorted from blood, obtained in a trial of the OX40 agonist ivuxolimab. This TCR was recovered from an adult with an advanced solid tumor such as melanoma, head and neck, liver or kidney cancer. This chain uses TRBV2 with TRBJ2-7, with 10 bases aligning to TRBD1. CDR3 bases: TGTGCCAGCAGAAGGGACAGGGGTGAAACCTACGAGCAGTACTTC. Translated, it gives CASRRDRGETYEQYF.